This is a list of T cell receptor beta chains from one sample in a study of blood T cell repertoires in COVID-19. Measured with immunoSEQ multiplex PCR; TCRdb has only the in-frame clones, and not every one. The sample carries fewer than 300,000 clones, 88% recorded once. The sample comprised peripheral blood. These receptors came from a man aged 60 to 75 who had recovered from COVID-19. The CDR3 runs from the conserved cysteine through the conserved F or W. A D gene is named only where the DNA matches it firmly. Clone size is given for some rows only: seen once, a few or many times, or a class if the clone is expanded.

14,-,TRBD1,TRBV9,TRBJ1-2,CASSLNRGSGGYTF,TGTGCCAGCAGCCTTAACAGGGGATCCGGAGGCTACACCTTC
18,-,-,TRBV11-2,TRBJ2-6,CASSRDTEGGPGANVLTF,TGTGCCAGCAGCCGGGACACGGAAGGCGGGCCTGGGGCCAACGTCCTGACTTTC
13,-,-,TRBV7-2,TRBJ2-3,CASSSGAQDTQYF,TGTGCCAGCAGCTCTGGGGCCCAAGATACGCAGTATTTT
15,-,TRBD1,TRBV10-2,TRBJ1-1,CASSYRDRGGTEAFF,TGCGCCAGCAGTTACCGGGACAGGGGGGGCACTGAAGCTTTCTTT
15,-,TRBD1,TRBV5-4,TRBJ1-1,CASSRAQGAGTEAFF,TGTGCCAGCAGCCGGGCCCAGGGGGCGGGCACTGAAGCTTTCTTT
15,-,-,TRBV3-1/TRBV3-2,TRBJ2-5,CASSQDKAVQETQYF,TGTGCCAGCAGCCAAGATAAGGCGGTACAAGAGACCCAGTACTTC
13,-,-,TRBV6-4,TRBJ1-6,CASSSTQDSPLHF,TGTGCCAGCAGTAGTACCCAGGATTCACCCCTCCACTTT
17,-,TRBD2,TRBV7-6,TRBJ2-5,CASSLTGLAGGKETQYF,TGTGCCAGCAGTCTTACGGGACTAGCGGGGGGGAAAGAGACCCAGTACTTC
12,-,-,TRBV6-5,TRBJ1-1,CASGAVNTEAFF,TGTGCCAGCGGGGCAGTGAACACTGAAGCTTTCTTT
15,-,-,TRBV11-2,TRBJ2-7,CASSSIRGGTGEQYF,TGTGCCAGCAGCTCTATAAGGGGAGGAACGGGGGAGCAGTACTTC
11,-,-,TRBV2,TRBJ2-3,CASSYSDTQYF,TGTGCCAGCAGTTACTCAGATACGCAGTATTTT
17,-,TRBD1,TRBV30,TRBJ1-4,CAWKGQGGMGNNEKLFF,TGTGCCTGGAAGGGCCAGGGGGGCATGGGAAATAATGAAAAACTGTTTTTT
17,few,-,TRBV7-9,TRBJ1-5,CASSSNPSAGANQPQHF,TGTGCCAGCAGCTCGAACCCGTCCGCAGGGGCCAATCAGCCCCAGCATTTT
15,-,-,TRBV18,TRBJ2-4,CASSPQVIQGDIQYF,TGTGCCAGCTCACCTCAGGTCATCCAGGGCGACATTCAGTACTTC
14,-,TRBD1,TRBV25-1,TRBJ2-1,CASRTGVKYNEQFF,TGTGCCAGCAGGACAGGGGTAAAATACAATGAGCAGTTCTTC
14,few,TRBD1,TRBV15,TRBJ2-1,CATQVTGEYNEQFF,TGTGCCACTCAAGTAACAGGGGAATACAATGAGCAGTTCTTC
18,-,TRBD1,TRBV30,TRBJ2-3,CAWQPGTGTFPSTDTQYF,TGTGCCTGGCAACCCGGGACAGGGACATTCCCCTCCACAGATACGCAGTATTTT
15,-,TRBD1,TRBV3-1/TRBV3-2,TRBJ1-1,CASSRRQGGNTEAFF,TGTGCCAGCAGCCGAAGACAGGGCGGGAACACTGAAGCTTTCTTT
15,-,-,TRBV6-5,TRBJ2-7,CASRWGGGSSYEQYF,TGTGCCAGCAGATGGGGTGGAGGTTCTTCCTACGAGCAGTACTTC
15,-,TRBD1,TRBV10-3,TRBJ2-7,CAIRSGQGRFYEQYF,TGTGCCATCAGATCCGGACAGGGACGATTCTACGAGCAGTACTTC
14,-,-,TRBV3-1/TRBV3-2,TRBJ2-7,CASSHGGGVNEQYF,TGTGCCAGCAGCCATGGGGGGGGCGTGAACGAGCAGTACTTC
15,-,TRBD1,TRBV3-1/TRBV3-2,TRBJ1-4,CASSHRGQTNEKLFF,TGTGCCAGCAGCCACCGGGGACAGACTAATGAAAAACTGTTTTTT
12,-,-,TRBV27,TRBJ1-3,CASGSSGNTIYF,TGTGCCAGCGGTAGCTCTGGAAACACCATATATTTT
17,-,TRBD1,TRBV18,TRBJ1-1,CASSANAYRGSDTEAFF,TGTGCCAGCTCAGCAAACGCCTACAGGGGCAGTGACACTGAAGCTTTCTTT
15,-,TRBD1,TRBV2,TRBJ1-5,CATQGGDRGNQPQHF,TGTGCCACCCAGGGCGGGGACAGGGGCAATCAGCCCCAGCATTTT
15,-,-,TRBV6-5,TRBJ1-5,CAITENLYSNQPQHF,TGTGCCATCACCGAGAACCTCTATAGCAATCAGCCCCAGCATTTT
15,once,TRBD2,TRBV9,TRBJ2-7,CASSVSGGASHEQYF,TGTGCCAGCAGCGTATCCGGGGGGGCCTCCCACGAGCAGTACTTC
15,-,TRBD1,TRBV19,TRBJ1-2,CASSPGQQIAGGYTF,TGTGCCAGTAGCCCGGGACAGCAAATTGCGGGTGGCTACACCTTC
17,few,TRBD2,TRBV4-1,TRBJ2-3,CASSQEWGSGGAYTQYF,TGCGCCAGCAGCCAAGAATGGGGTAGCGGGGGGGCATATACGCAGTATTTT
16,-,TRBD1,TRBV6-2/TRBV6-3,TRBJ2-4,CASSHSKGQGKNIQYF,TGTGCCAGCAGTCACTCAAAGGGACAGGGGAAAAACATTCAGTACTTC
15,once,-,TRBV10-3,TRBJ2-7,CAISESSGSSYEQYF,TGTGCCATCAGTGAGTCAAGCGGTAGCTCCTACGAGCAGTACTTC
15,once,-,TRBV5-6,TRBJ2-1,CASSLAGGAGNEQFF,TGTGCCAGCAGCTTGGCCGGCGGGGCGGGAAATGAGCAGTTCTTC
13,-,-,TRBV7-2,TRBJ1-1,CASSDDRSTEAFF,TGTGCCAGCAGCGATGACAGGAGCACTGAAGCTTTCTTT
13,-,-,TRBV6-4,TRBJ1-2,CASIDSGNYGYTF,TGTGCCAGCATAGACAGTGGGAACTATGGCTACACCTTC
14,-,TRBD2,TRBV5-1,TRBJ2-5,CASSLGGGQETQYF,TGCGCCAGCAGCTTGGGCGGGGGCCAAGAGACCCAGTACTTC
15,-,-,TRBV3-1/TRBV3-2,TRBJ2-5,CASSQGGFALETQYF,TGTGCCAGCAGCCAAGGCGGGTTCGCTCTGGAGACCCAGTACTTC
14,-,-,TRBV2,TRBJ2-5,CASSEARGQETQYF,TGTGCCAGCAGTGAAGCGAGAGGGCAAGAGACCCAGTACTTC
14,-,TRBD1,TRBV6-5,TRBJ1-1,CASRPGGRNTEAFF,TGTGCCAGCAGACCAGGGGGTCGCAACACTGAAGCTTTCTTT
13,-,TRBD1,TRBV7-2,TRBJ1-5,CASSRGRWQPQHF,TGTGCCAGCAGTAGGGGGCGGTGGCAGCCCCAGCATTTT
12,-,-,TRBV7-6,TRBJ2-3,CASSRGTDTQYF,TGTGCCAGCAGCCGGGGCACAGATACGCAGTATTTT
16,-,-,TRBV25-1,TRBJ1-1,CASSVDFRGRGTEAFF,TGTGCCAGCAGTGTAGATTTTCGGGGTAGGGGGACTGAAGCTTTCTTT
14,-,-,TRBV30,TRBJ1-4,CAWSGEARDEKLFF,TGTGCCTGGAGTGGGGAGGCCAGGGATGAAAAACTGTTTTTT
14,-,TRBD1,TRBV27,TRBJ2-4,CASSSGQNAIIQYF,TGTGCCAGCAGTTCGGGACAGAATGCGATCATTCAGTACTTC
15,-,TRBD1,TRBV7-2,TRBJ1-6,CASSVGQGMWSPLHF,TGTGCCAGCAGCGTGGGACAGGGGATGTGGTCACCCCTCCACTTT
17,-,TRBD2,TRBV7-8,TRBJ2-1,CASSLARLAGGGNEQFF,TGTGCCAGCAGCTTAGCCCGACTAGCGGGGGGGGGAAATGAGCAGTTCTTC
17,-,TRBD1,TRBV3-1/TRBV3-2,TRBJ1-2,CASSQEVGRGRDYGYTF,TGTGCCAGCAGCCAAGAGGTCGGCAGGGGGCGGGACTATGGCTACACCTTC
13,-,TRBD1,TRBV20-1,TRBJ1-4,CSASFQQGEKLFF,TGCAGTGCTAGTTTCCAACAGGGGGAAAAACTGTTTTTT
16,-,TRBD1,TRBV12-5,TRBJ2-1,CASGLVVGTVWSEQFF,TGTGCTAGTGGTTTGGTAGTAGGGACAGTTTGGAGTGAGCAGTTCTTC
15,-,-,TRBV9,TRBJ2-7,CASSAPAEPTYEQYF,TGTGCCAGCAGCGCCCCCGCGGAGCCAACCTACGAGCAGTACTTC
15,-,TRBD1,TRBV10-3,TRBJ2-7,CAISQRTGVDYEQYF,TGTGCCATCAGTCAGCGGACAGGGGTGGACTACGAGCAGTACTTC
18,-,-,TRBV5-6,TRBJ1-4,CASTVDLGREWTNEKLFF,TGTGCCAGCACCGTTGACCTGGGGAGGGAGTGGACTAATGAAAAACTGTTTTTT
13,once,-,TRBV5-6,TRBJ1-2,CASSFQASGGYTF,TGTGCCAGCAGCTTCCAGGCTTCGGGAGGCTACACCTTC
12,few,-,TRBV5-5,TRBJ2-5,CASIGLEETQYF,TGTGCCAGCATCGGACTTGAAGAGACCCAGTACTTC
16,once,-,TRBV6-2/TRBV6-3,TRBJ1-1,CASSAFGPKLHTEAFF,TGTGCCAGCAGTGCCTTTGGGCCCAAGCTCCACACTGAAGCTTTCTTT
15,few,-,TRBV7-3,TRBJ2-7,CASSLTGHPSYEQYF,TGTGCCAGCAGCTTAACTGGGCACCCCTCCTACGAGCAGTACTTC
15,-,-,TRBV5-1,TRBJ1-4,CASSLSTTQNEKLFF,TGCGCCAGCAGCTTGTCCACAACCCAGAATGAAAAACTGTTTTTT